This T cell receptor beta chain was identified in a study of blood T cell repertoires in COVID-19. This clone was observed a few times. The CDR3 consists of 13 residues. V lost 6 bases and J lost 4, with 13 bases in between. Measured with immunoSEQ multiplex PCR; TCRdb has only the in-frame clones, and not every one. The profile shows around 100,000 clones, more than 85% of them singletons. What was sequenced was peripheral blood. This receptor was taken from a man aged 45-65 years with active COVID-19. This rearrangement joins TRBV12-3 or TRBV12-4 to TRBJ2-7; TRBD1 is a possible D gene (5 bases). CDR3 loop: CASSLDSRYEQYF. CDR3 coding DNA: TGTGCCAGCAGCCTCGACAGCAGGTACGAGCAGTACTTC.